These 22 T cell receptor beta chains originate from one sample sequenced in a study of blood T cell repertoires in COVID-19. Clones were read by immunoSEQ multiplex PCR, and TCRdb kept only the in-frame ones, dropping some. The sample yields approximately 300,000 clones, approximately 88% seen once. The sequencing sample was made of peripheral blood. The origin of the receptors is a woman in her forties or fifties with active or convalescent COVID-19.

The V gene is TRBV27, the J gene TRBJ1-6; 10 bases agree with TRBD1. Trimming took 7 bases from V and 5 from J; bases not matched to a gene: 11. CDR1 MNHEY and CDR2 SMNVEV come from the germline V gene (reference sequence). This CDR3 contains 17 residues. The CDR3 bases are TGTGCCAGCAAGGGGGGACAGGGGAAACACGATAATTCACCCCTCCACTTT. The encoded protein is CASKGGQGKHDNSPLHF.

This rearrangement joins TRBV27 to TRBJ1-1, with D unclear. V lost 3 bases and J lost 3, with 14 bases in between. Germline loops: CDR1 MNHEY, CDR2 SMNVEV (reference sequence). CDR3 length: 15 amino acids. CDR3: CASSFRVPKDTEAFF. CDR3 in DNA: TGTGCCAGCAGTTTCCGGGTCCCGAAGGACACTGAAGCTTTCTTT.

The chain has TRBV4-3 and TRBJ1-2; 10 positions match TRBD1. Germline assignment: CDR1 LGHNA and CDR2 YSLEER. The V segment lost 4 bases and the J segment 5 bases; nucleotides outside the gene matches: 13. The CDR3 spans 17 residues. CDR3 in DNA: TGCGCCAGCAGCCTTAATCTACCGGGACAGGGGTATTATGGCTACACCTTC. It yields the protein CASSLNLPGQGYYGYTF.

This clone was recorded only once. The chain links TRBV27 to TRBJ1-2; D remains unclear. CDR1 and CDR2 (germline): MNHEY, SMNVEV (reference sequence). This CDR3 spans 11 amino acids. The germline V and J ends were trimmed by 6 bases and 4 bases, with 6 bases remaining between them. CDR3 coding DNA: TGTGCCAGCAGGGCCCTCTATGGCTACACCTTC. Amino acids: CASRALYGYTF.

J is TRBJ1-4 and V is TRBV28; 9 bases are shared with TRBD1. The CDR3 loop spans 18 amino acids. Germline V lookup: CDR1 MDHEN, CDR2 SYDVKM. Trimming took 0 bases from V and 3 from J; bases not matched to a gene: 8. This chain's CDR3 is CASSLWAIGTGSNEKLFF. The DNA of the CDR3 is TGTGCCAGCAGTTTATGGGCAATCGGGACAGGGTCTAATGAAAAACTGTTTTTT. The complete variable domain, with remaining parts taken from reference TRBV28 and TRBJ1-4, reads DVKVTQSSRYLVKRTGEKVFLECVQDMDHENMFWYRQDPGLGLRLIYFSYDVKMKEKGDIPEGYSVSREKKERFSLILESASTNQTSMYLCASSLWAIGTGSNEKLFFGSGTQLSVL.

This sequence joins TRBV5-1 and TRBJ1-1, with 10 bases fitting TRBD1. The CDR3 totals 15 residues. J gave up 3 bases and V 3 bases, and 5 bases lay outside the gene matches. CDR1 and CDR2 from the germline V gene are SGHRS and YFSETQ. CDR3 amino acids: CASSSSGTGDTEAFF. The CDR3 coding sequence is TGCGCCAGCAGCTCCTCCGGGACAGGGGACACTGAAGCTTTCTTT.

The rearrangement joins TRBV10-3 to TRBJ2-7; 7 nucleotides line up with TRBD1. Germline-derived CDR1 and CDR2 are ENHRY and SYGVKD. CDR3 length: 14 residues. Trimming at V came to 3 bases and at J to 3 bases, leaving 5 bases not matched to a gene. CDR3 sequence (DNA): TGTGCCATCAGTGATTCGACAGGGAGCTACGAGCAGTACTTC. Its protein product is CAISDSTGSYEQYF.

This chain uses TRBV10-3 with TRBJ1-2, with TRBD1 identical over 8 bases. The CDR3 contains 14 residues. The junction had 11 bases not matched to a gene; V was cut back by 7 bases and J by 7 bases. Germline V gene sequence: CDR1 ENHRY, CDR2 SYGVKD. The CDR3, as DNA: TGTGCCATCAAGGAGGACAGGGCCCAAGGTGGCTACACCTTC. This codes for CAIKEDRAQGGYTF.

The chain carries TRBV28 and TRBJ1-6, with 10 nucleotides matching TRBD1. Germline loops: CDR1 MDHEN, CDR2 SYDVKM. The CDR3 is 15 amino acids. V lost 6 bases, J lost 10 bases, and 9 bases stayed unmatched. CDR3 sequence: CASRFKTGGGSPLHF. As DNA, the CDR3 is TGTGCCAGCAGATTTAAGACAGGGGGCGGGTCACCCCTCCACTTT.

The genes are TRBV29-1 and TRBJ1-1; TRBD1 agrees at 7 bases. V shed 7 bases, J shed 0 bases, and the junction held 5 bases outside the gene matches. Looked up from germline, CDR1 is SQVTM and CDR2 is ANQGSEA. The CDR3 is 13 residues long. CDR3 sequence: CSATGAMNTEAFF. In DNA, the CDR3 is TGCAGCGCTACAGGGGCCATGAACACTGAAGCTTTCTTT.

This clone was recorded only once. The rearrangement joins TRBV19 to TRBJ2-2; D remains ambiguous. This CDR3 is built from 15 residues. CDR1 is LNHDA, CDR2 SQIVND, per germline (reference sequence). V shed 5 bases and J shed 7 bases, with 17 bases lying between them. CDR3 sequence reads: CASSPVVGAIGELFF. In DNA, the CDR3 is TGTGCCAGTAGTCCGGTTGTCGGTGCTATCGGGGAGCTGTTTTTT.

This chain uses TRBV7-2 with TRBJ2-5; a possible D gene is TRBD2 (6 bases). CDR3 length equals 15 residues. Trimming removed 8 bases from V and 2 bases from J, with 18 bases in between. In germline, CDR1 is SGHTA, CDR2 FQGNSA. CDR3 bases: TGTGCCAGCCTCGTTGTGGGGGGACTGCAAGAGACCCAGTACTTC. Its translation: CASLVVGGLQETQYF.

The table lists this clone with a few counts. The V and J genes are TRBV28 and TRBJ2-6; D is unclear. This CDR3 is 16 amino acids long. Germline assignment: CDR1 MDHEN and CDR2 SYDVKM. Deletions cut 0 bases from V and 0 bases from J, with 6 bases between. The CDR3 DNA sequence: TGTGCCAGCAGTTTATGGGCAGGCTCTGGGGCCAACGTCCTGACTTTC. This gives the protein CASSLWAGSGANVLTF.

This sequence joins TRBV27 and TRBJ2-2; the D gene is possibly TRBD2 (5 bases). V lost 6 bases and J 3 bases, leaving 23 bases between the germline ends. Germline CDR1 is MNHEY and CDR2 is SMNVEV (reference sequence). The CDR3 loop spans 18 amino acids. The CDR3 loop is CASRTKFLTGGHTGELFF. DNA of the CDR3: TGTGCCAGCAGGACCAAATTCCTAACTGGAGGACACACCGGGGAGCTGTTTTTT.

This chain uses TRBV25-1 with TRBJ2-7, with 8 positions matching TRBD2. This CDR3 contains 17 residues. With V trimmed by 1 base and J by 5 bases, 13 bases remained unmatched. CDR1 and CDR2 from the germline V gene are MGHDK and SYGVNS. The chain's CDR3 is CASSEFRAGTSFDEQYF. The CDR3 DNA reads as TGTGCCAGCAGTGAATTTAGAGCTGGGACTAGTTTCGACGAGCAGTACTTC.

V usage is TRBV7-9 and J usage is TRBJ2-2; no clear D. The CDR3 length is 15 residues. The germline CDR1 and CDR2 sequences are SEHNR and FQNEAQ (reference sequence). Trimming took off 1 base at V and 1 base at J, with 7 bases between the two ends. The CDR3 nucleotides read TGTGCCAGCAGCTTAGGTCGCGAGAACACCGGGGAGCTGTTTTTT. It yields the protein CASSLGRENTGELFF.

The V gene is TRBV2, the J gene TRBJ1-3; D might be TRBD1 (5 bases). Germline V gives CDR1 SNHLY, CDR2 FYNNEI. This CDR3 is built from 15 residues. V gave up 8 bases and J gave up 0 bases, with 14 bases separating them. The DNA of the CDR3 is TGTGCCAGCTGCAGGGACTCCGGCTCTGGAAACACCATATATTTT. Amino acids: CASCRDSGSGNTIYF.

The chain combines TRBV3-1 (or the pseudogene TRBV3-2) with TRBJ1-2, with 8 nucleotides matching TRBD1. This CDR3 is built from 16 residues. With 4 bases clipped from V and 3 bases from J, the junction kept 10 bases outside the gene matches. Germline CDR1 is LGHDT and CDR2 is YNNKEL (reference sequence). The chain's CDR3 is CASSRKTGAVDYGYTF. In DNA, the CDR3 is TGTGCCAGCAGCCGAAAGACAGGGGCGGTAGACTATGGCTACACCTTC.

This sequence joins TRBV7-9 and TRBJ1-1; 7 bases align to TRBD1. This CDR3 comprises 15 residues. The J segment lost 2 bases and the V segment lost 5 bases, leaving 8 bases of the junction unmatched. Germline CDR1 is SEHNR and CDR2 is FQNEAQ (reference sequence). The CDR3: CASSKDRAINTEAFF. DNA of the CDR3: TGTGCCAGCAGCAAAGACAGGGCCATTAACACTGAAGCTTTCTTT.

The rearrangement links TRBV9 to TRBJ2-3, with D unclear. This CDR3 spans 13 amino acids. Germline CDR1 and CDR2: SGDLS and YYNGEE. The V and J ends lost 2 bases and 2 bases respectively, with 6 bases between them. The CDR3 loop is CASSVRNTDTQYF. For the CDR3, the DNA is TGTGCCAGCAGCGTGCGGAACACAGATACGCAGTATTTT.

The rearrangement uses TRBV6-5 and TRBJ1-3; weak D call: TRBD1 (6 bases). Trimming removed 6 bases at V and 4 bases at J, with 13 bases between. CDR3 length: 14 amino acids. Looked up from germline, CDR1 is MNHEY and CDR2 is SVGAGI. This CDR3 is CASRSPGQGNTIYF. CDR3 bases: TGTGCCAGCAGATCCCCCGGACAGGGAAACACCATATATTTT.

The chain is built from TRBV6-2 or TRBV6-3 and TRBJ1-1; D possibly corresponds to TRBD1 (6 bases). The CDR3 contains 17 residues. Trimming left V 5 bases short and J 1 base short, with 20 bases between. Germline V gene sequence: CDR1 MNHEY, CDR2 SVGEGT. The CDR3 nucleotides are TGTGCCAGCAGTCCGTTGGGGGCGGTAATCACGAACACTGAAGCTTTCTTT. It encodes CASSPLGAVITNTEAFF.